The present T cell receptor (beta chain) was sequenced within a study of T cells in Graves' hyperthyroidism and ophthalmopathy. The germline gives CDR1 MDHEN, CDR2 SYDVKM. Unmatched junction bases numbered 7, after V lost 5 bases and J lost 2 bases. This CDR3 region has 15 residues. There were TCR beta CDR3 regions amplified from RNA transcripts. TCR CDR3 underwent first-round RT-PCR with the HTBI primer set. TCRdb reanalysed the multiplex PCR reads using MiXCR and keeps one entry per CDR3 protein. This sample has 360,000 or so distinct CDR3 sequences, with around 15% found just once. The receptor was isolated from an older woman with Graves' ophthalmopathy. The chain is built from TRBV28 and TRBJ2-7; 9 positions agree with TRBD1. Sequences were obtained from blood. CDR3 amino acids: CASSPGQGLTYEQYF. The CDR3 nucleotides are TGTGCCAGCAGTCCAGGACAGGGGTTAACCTACGAGCAGTACTTC. The variable domain in full, completed from reference TRBV28 and TRBJ2-7, reads DVKVTQSSRYLVKRTGEKVFLECVQDMDHENMFWYRQDPGLGLRLIYFSYDVKMKEKGDIPEGYSVSREKKERFSLILESASTNQTSMYLCASSPGQGLTYEQYFGPGTRLTVT.